The 18 T cell receptor beta chains reported below all come from one sample, sequenced in a study of Ad26.COV2.S vaccination and SARS-CoV-2 variants. Using immunoSEQ multiplex PCR, the repertoire was profiled, and TCRdb retains in-frame clones only, with some absent. Of about 350,000 clones in the sample, around 89% were seen once. The sample's treatment: roughly 20 received Ad26.COV2.S at low or high dose, single or two shots; about five received placebo; per-sample allocation not given. Collection of samples fell on day 63 after the first vaccine or placebo injection. This material consisted of peripheral blood, taken in a trial of Ad26.COV2.S vaccine versus placebo. The receptors were sampled from a person between 18 and 59 years old who received the Ad26.COV2.S COVID-19 vaccine or a placebo.

V is TRBV12-3 or TRBV12-4 and J is TRBJ1-2, with D possibly TRBD1 on 5 matching bases. The CDR3 is made up of 12 amino acids. V lost 6 bases and J lost 4, with 9 bases in between. The CDR3 reads CASSLTVYGYTF. In DNA form, the CDR3 reads TGTGCCAGCAGCCTGACAGTCTATGGCTACACCTTC.

The chain has TRBV5-1 and TRBJ2-3; no clear D gene. The CDR3 runs 13 residues. CDR1 is SGHRS, CDR2 YFSETQ, per germline. V lost 1 base, J lost 4 bases, and 7 bases lay in between. The CDR3, as DNA: TGCGCCAGCAGCTTGTCTCGGTCAGATACGCAGTATTTT. This gives the protein CASSLSRSDTQYF.

J is TRBJ2-2 and V is TRBV6-4, with D perhaps matching TRBD1 (6 bases). Germline loops: CDR1 MRHNA, CDR2 SNTAGT. V shed 6 bases and J shed 2 bases, with 10 bases lying between them. This CDR3 comprises 14 residues. The CDR3 sequence is CASRVQGNTGELFF. The CDR3, as DNA: TGTGCCAGCAGGGTACAGGGCAACACCGGGGAGCTGTTTTTT.

V is TRBV4-3 and J is TRBJ1-1, with D perhaps matching TRBD1 (6 bases). CDR3 length equals 15 residues. V lost 8 bases to trimming and J lost 4 bases, with 20 bases between them. Per germline, CDR1 LGHNA and CDR2 YSLEER. CDR3 sequence: CASRKASGEATEAFF. The CDR3 DNA reads TGCGCCAGCCGCAAAGCTTCAGGGGAAGCCACTGAAGCTTTCTTT.

The rearrangement joins TRBV15 to TRBJ2-1; no firm D call. Trimming cost V 0 bases and J 0 bases, with 18 bases left between them. Germline V lookup: CDR1 LNHNV, CDR2 YYDKDF (reference sequence). This CDR3 spans 19 amino acids. CDR3 sequence: CATSRDSLRSQSSYNEQFF. Written as DNA, the CDR3 is TGTGCCACCAGCAGAGATTCCCTTCGGAGCCAGAGCTCCTACAATGAGCAGTTCTTC.

This chain links TRBV19 with TRBJ1-1; the D gene is possibly TRBD1 (5 bases). The V end was cut by 5 bases, the J end by 5 bases, with 12 bases between. Looked up from germline, CDR1 is LNHDA and CDR2 is SQIVND (reference sequence). This CDR3 is built from 13 residues. The CDR3 nucleotides are TGTGCCAGTAGTTCTCAGGGTCGGACTGAAGCTTTCTTT. Translating gives CASSSQGRTEAFF.

The chain carries TRBV2 and TRBJ2-7, with D uncertain. Trimming cost V 1 base and J 0 bases, with 10 bases left between them. Germline CDR1 and CDR2: SNHLY and FYNNEI. This CDR3 contains 15 residues. CDR3 sequence reads: CASSEEVGISYEQYF. CDR3 DNA sequence: TGTGCCAGCAGTGAAGAAGTCGGAATCTCCTACGAGCAGTACTTC. Using reference TRBV2 and TRBJ2-7 for the parts outside the CDR3, the full variable domain is EPEVTQTPSHQVTQMGQEVILRCVPISNHLYFYWYRQILGQKVEFLVSFYNNEISEKSEIFDDQFSVERPDGSNFTLKIRSTKLEDSAMYFCASSEEVGISYEQYFGPGTRLTVT.

V and J are TRBV6-5 and TRBJ2-7; D not resolved. CDR1 MNHEY and CDR2 SVGAGI come from the germline V gene. Trimming removed 0 bases at V and 2 bases at J, with 5 bases between. The CDR3 consists of 13 residues. CDR3 in DNA: TGTGCCAGCAGTTACTCGTTTACCTACGAGCAGTACTTC. It encodes CASSYSFTYEQYF.

The table lists this clone with a count of one. The chain links TRBV4-1 to TRBJ2-5; TRBD2 aligns across 9 bases. Germline V lookup: CDR1 MGHRA, CDR2 YSYEKL. J gave up 5 bases and V 1 base, and 5 bases lay outside the gene matches. The CDR3 spans 15 residues. CDR3 region: CASSQVSGRRETQYF. CDR3 bases: TGCGCCAGCAGCCAAGTGAGCGGGAGGAGGGAGACCCAGTACTTC.

The chain recombines TRBV12-5 with TRBJ2-1, with D unclear. Trimming took 1 base from V and 8 from J, leaving 15 bases between them. Germline V gene data show CDR1 as LGHNT and CDR2 as FRNRAP. The CDR3 is 15 residues long. The CDR3 sequence is CASGLAQILGDEQFF. DNA of the CDR3: TGTGCTAGTGGTTTGGCCCAAATCCTAGGCGATGAGCAGTTCTTC.

The genes are TRBV19 and TRBJ2-5; weak D call: TRBD1 (6 bases). This CDR3 spans 16 amino acids. V lost 5 bases, J lost 3 bases, and 19 bases lay in between. The germline CDR1 and CDR2 sequences are LNHDA and SQIVND (reference sequence). The CDR3 is CASSPYPGQLKETQYF. The CDR3 region has the DNA TGTGCCAGTAGTCCCTACCCTGGACAGCTAAAAGAGACCCAGTACTTC.

The V and J genes are TRBV7-6 and TRBJ1-6; 8 nucleotides align to TRBD1. V trimming: 5 bases; J trimming: 4 bases; junction bases outside the gene matches: 4. Per the germline V gene, CDR1 is SGHVS and CDR2 is FNYEAQ. The length of the CDR3 is 15 residues. CDR3 sequence reads: CASSPGQGYNSPLHF. In nucleotides, the CDR3 is TGTGCCAGCAGCCCCGGACAGGGATATAATTCACCCCTCCACTTT. Full variable domain (missing parts from reference TRBV7-6 and TRBJ1-6): GAGVSQSPRYKVTKRGQDVALRCDPISGHVSLYWYRQALGQGPEFLTYFNYEAQQDKSGLPNDRFSAERPEGSISTLTIQRTEQRDSAMYRCASSPGQGYNSPLHFGNGTRLTVT.

This chain links TRBV2 with TRBJ2-5, with TRBD2 identical over 10 bases. The trim removed 3 bases at V and 0 bases at J, leaving 1 base unmatched. The CDR3 is 15 residues long. From germline, CDR1 is SNHLY and CDR2 FYNNEI. The CDR3 nucleotides are TGTGCCAGCAGTGATAGCGGGGGGTACCAAGAGACCCAGTACTTC. This encodes CASSDSGGYQETQYF.

The chain recombines TRBV3-1 (or the pseudogene TRBV3-2) with TRBJ2-3; 7 bases align to TRBD2. The V gene end was trimmed by 1 base and the J gene end by 4 bases; junction bases not matched to a gene: 2. This CDR3 has 14 amino acids. Germline CDR1 reads LGHDT; CDR2 reads YNNKEL (reference sequence). The CDR3 DNA follows: TGTGCCAGCAGCCAAGGACTAGCCGCAGATACGCAGTATTTT. Amino acid sequence: CASSQGLAADTQYF.

The genes are TRBV6-1 and TRBJ2-2; tentative D call: TRBD1 (5 bases). Germline V gene sequence: CDR1 MNHNS, CDR2 SASEGT. V was cut by 2 bases and J by 3 bases, with 10 bases left in between. The CDR3 covers 15 residues. The CDR3 nucleotides read TGTGCCAGCAGTGAACCATCAGGGCACACCGGGGAGCTGTTTTTT. The encoded protein is CASSEPSGHTGELFF.

The chain recombines TRBV19 with TRBJ2-7, with TRBD1 as a possible D gene (6 bases). Germline assignment: CDR1 LNHDA and CDR2 SQIVND (reference sequence). The CDR3 has 14 residues. V lost 6 bases, J lost 3 bases, and 15 bases lay in between. CDR3 nucleotide sequence: TGTGCCAGTAGCCCCGGGACAATCCGCTACGAGCAGTACTTC. Residues: CASSPGTIRYEQYF.

The chain employs TRBV25-1 and TRBJ1-4; D uncertain. The V and J ends lost 8 bases and 7 bases respectively, with 8 bases between them. Germline CDR1 is MGHDK and CDR2 is SYGVNS. The CDR3 runs to 11 residues. Here the CDR3 reads CASQLGEKLFF. In nucleotides, the CDR3 is TGTGCCAGCCAGCTTGGTGAAAAACTGTTTTTT.

This clone was seen a handful of times. The V and J genes are TRBV5-4 and TRBJ1-6, with 8 nucleotides matching TRBD1. CDR1 SGHNT and CDR2 YYREEE come from the germline V gene (reference sequence). This CDR3 has 14 amino acids. Germline trimming cut 3 bases from V and 5 bases from J; bases unmatched to any gene: 1. The CDR3 here is CASSSTGDNSPLHF. DNA of the CDR3: TGTGCCAGCAGCTCGACAGGGGATAATTCACCCCTCCACTTT.